The text below deals with one T cell receptor (beta chain). This specimen belongs to a study of blood T cell repertoires in COVID-19. About the study: Material from acute and convalescent COVID-19 was sourced from the United States, Italy and Spain. The analysed material was cDNA or gDNA that came from T cells, B-cell-depleted T cells, or PBMCs.

Authors' processing steps: Amplification of reference gene primers provided the estimated nucleated cell counts. The table came from immunoSEQ multiplex PCR; TCRdb's copy has only in-frame clones and leaves some out. V and J calls and clone size are given by that table; D and trimming were obtained from the DNA. Of 35,000 to 55,000 clones listed, about 92% were seen once; the top ten hold roughly 19%. The clonotype comes from a man aged 70-80 years with active COVID-19. What was sequenced was peripheral blood.

In DNA, the CDR3 is TGCGCCAGCAGCTTGGCCCTGATAGGCGGGGGAGAGACCCAGTACTTC. Encoded protein: CASSLALIGGGETQYF. The V call is TRBV5-1, the J call TRBJ2-5, with TRBD2 matching 7 bases. Trimming removed 0 bases from V and 4 bases from J; junction bases left unmatched: 9. The length of the CDR3 is 16 residues. The V gene's germline CDR1 is SGHRS and CDR2 YFSETQ.